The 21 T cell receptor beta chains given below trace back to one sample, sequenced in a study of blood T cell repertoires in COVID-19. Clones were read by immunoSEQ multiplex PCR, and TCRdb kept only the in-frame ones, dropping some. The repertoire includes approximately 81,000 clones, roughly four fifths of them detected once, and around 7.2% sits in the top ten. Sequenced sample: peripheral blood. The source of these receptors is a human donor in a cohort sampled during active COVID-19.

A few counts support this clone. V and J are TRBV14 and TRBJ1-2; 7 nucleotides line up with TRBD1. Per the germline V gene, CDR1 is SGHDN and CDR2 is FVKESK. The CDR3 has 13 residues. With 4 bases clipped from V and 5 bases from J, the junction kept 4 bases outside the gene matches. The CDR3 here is CASSPDRQYGYTF. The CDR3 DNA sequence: TGTGCCAGCAGCCCGGACAGGCAGTATGGCTACACCTTC.

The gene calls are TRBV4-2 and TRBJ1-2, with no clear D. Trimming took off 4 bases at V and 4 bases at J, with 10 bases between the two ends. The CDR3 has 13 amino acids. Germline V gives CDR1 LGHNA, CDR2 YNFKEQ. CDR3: CASSPTVSYGYTF. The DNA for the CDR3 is TGTGCCAGCAGCCCTACCGTGAGCTATGGCTACACCTTC.

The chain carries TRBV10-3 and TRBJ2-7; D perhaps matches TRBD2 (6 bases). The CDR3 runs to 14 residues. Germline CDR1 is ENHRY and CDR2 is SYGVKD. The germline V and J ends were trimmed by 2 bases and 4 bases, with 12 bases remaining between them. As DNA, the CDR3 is TGTGCCATCAGTGAGAGGGGAGGAGGATACGAGCAGTACTTC. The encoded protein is CAISERGGGYEQYF.

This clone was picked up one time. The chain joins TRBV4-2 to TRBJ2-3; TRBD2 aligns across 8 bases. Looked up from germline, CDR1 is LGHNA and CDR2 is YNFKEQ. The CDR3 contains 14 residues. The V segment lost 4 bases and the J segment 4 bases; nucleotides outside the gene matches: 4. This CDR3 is CASSPAGGSDTQYF. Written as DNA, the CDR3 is TGTGCCAGCAGCCCGGCGGGGGGCTCAGATACGCAGTATTTT.

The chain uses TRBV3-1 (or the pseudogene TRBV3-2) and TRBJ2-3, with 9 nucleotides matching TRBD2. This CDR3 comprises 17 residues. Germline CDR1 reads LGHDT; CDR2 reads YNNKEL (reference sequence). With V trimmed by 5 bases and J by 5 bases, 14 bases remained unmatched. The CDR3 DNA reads TGTGCCAGCAGCGGGACCTGGGGTAGCGGGGGTGGAGATACGCAGTATTTT. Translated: CASSGTWGSGGGDTQYF.

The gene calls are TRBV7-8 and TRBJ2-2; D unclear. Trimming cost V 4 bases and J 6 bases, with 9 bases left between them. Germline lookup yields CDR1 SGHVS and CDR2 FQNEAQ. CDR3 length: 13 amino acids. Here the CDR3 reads CASSYGPAGELFF. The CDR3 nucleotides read TGTGCCAGCAGCTATGGCCCCGCCGGGGAGCTGTTTTTT.

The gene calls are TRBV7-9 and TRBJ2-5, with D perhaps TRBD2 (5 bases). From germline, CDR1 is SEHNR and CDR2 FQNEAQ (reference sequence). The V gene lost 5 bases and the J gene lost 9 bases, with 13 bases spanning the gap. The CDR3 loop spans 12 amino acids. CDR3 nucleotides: TGTGCCAGCAGCGCTAGCTCCCCCGCCCAGTACTTC. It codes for CASSASSPAQYF. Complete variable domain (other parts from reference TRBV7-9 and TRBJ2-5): DTGVSQNPRHKITKRGQNVTFRCDPISEHNRLYWYRQTLGQGPEFLTYFQNEAQLEKSRLLSDRFSAERPKGSFSTLEIQRTEQGDSAMYLCASSASSPAQYFGPGTRLLVL.

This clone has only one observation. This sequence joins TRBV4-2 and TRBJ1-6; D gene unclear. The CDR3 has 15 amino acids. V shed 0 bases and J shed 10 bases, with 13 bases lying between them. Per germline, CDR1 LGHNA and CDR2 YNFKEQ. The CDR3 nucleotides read TGTGCCAGCAGCCAAGATTCGGGGAGGCAATCACCCCTCCACTTT. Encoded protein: CASSQDSGRQSPLHF.

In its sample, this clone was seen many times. This CDR3 is CATSRAVSYEQYF. CDR3 sequence (DNA): TGTGCCACCAGCAGGGCTGTCTCCTACGAGCAGTACTTC. The chain has TRBV15 and TRBJ2-7; no firm D call. The CDR3 has 13 residues. V shed 3 bases and J shed 0 bases, with 6 bases lying between them. Per the germline V gene, CDR1 is LNHNV and CDR2 is YYDKDF (reference sequence).

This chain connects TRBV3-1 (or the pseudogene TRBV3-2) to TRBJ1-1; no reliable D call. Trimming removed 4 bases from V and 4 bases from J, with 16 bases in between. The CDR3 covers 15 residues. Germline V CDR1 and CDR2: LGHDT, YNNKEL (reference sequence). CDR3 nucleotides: TGTGCCAGCAGCCTCCTCTCTGCGTCCGGCACTGAAGCTTTCTTT. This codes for CASSLLSASGTEAFF.

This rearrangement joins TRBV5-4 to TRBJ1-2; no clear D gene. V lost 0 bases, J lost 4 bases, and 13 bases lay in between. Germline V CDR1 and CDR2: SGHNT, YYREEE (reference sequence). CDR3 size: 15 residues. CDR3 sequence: CASSLGLVEGYGYTF. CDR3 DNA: TGTGCCAGCAGCTTGGGGCTCGTGGAGGGCTATGGCTACACCTTC.

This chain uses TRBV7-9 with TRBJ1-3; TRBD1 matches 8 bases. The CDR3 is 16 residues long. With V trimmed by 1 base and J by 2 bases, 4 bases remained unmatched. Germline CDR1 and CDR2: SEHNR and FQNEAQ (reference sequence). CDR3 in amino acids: CASSLDDRGAGNTIYF. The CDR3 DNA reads TGTGCCAGCAGCTTAGACGACAGGGGAGCTGGAAACACCATATATTTT.

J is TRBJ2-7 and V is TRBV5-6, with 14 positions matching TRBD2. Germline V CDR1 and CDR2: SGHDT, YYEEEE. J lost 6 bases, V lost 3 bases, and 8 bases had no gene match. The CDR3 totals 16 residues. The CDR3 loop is CASSSNPGLAGVEQYF. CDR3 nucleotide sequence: TGTGCCAGCAGCTCCAACCCGGGACTAGCGGGGGTCGAGCAGTACTTC.

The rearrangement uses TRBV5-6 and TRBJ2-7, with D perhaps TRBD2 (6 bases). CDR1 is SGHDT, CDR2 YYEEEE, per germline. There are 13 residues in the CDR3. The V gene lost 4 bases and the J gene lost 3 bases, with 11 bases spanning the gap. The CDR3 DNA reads TGTGCCAGCAGCGGAGGGTTTGTCTACGAGCAGTACTTC. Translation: CASSGGFVYEQYF.

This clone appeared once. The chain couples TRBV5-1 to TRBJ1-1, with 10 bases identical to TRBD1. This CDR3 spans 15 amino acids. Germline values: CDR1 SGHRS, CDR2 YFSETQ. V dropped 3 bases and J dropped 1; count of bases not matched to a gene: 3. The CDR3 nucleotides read TGCGCCAGCAGCTCAGGGGACAGGGGGAACACTGAAGCTTTCTTT. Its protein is CASSSGDRGNTEAFF.

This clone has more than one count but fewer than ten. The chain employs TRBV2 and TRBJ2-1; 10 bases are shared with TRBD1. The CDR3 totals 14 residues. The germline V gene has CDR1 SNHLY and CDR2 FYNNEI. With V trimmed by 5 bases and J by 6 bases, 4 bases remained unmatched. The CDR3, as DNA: TGTGCCAGCAGTACGGACAGGGGGGGCAATGAGCAGTTCTTC. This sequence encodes CASSTDRGGNEQFF.

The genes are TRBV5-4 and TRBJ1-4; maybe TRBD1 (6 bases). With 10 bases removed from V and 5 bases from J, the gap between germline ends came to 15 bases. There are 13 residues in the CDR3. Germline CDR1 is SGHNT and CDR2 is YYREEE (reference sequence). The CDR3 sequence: CASNSRGNEKLFF. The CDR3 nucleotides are TGTGCCTCTAACTCGAGGGGGAATGAAAAACTGTTTTTT.

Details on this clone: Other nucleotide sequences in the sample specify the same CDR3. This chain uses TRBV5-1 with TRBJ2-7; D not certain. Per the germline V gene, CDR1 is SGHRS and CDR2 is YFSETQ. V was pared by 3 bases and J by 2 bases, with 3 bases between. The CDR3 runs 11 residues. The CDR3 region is CASSSTYEQYF. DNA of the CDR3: TGCGCCAGCAGCTCAACCTACGAGCAGTACTTC.

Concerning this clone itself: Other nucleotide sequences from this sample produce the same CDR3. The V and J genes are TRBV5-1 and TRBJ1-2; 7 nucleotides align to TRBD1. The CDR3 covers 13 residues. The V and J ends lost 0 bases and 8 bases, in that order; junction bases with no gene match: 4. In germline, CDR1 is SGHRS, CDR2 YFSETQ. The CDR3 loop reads CASSLEGAGGYTF. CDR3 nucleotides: TGCGCCAGCAGCTTGGAGGGGGCGGGGGGCTACACCTTC.

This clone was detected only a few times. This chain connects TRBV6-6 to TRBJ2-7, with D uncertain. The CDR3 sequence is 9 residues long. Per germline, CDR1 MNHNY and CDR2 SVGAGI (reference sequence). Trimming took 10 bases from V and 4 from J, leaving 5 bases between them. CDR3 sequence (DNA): TGTGCCACTAAATACGAGCAGTACTTC. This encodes CATKYEQYF.

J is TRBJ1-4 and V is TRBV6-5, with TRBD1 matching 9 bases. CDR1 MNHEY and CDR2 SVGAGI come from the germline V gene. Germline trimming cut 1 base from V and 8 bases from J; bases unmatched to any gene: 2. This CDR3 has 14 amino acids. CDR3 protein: CASSYWDRAEKLFF. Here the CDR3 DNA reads TGTGCCAGCAGTTACTGGGACAGGGCGGAAAAACTGTTTTTT.